This TCR beta chain emerged from a study of OX40 agonist ivuxolimab in advanced cancers. This CDR3 region has 14 residues. The ends were cut back, 3 bases at V and 6 bases at J, with 14 bases in the middle. CDR1 and CDR2 from the germline V gene are KGHSH and LQKENI. TCRdb's copy holds only in-frame clones and misses some; the assay was immunoSEQ multiplex PCR. The sample has 80,000 to 100,000 clones, 93% seen once. The gene calls are TRBV18 and TRBJ1-2; no definite D call. The source material was CD4+ or CD8+ T cells sorted from blood, sampled in a trial of the OX40 agonist ivuxolimab. The origin of this receptor is an adult with an advanced solid tumor such as melanoma, head and neck, liver or kidney cancer. CDR3 nucleotide sequence: TGTGCCAGCTCACCGTCCAATCGGGTGGATGGCTACACCTTC. It specifies CASSPSNRVDGYTF.